This T cell receptor beta chain came from a study of blood T cell repertoires in COVID-19. This clone was detected once. Original processing notes: Amplification of reference gene primers provided the estimated nucleated cell counts. Method: immunoSEQ multiplex PCR; TCRdb's copy keeps in-frame clones and lacks some. V and J calls plus clone size are reproduced from that table; the DNA served to infer D and trimming. The table records 49,000 or so clones, roughly 80% of them present only once. What was sequenced was peripheral blood. The TCR comes from a man aged 60 to 69 with active COVID-19.

CDR3 protein: CASRPNPGLAGGSTDTQYF. CDR3 DNA sequence: TGTGCCAGCAGGCCTAACCCGGGACTAGCGGGAGGGAGCACAGATACGCAGTATTTT. The chain joins TRBV3-1 (or the pseudogene TRBV3-2) to TRBJ2-3; 16 positions match TRBD2. The CDR3 has 19 residues. CDR1 and CDR2 from the germline V gene are LGHDT and YNNKEL (reference sequence). J was trimmed by 0 bases and V by 6 bases; bases with no gene match: 9.